The present entry profiles one T cell receptor beta chain with its context. TCRdb's table, derived via immunoSEQ multiplex PCR, lists solely in-frame clones and lacks some. The table lists 70,000 to 75,000 clones, more than 85% of them singletons, with about 0.25% in the top ten. The sample originates from a study of technical replicates of blood from a handful of donors. Looked up from germline, CDR1 is SGHDT and CDR2 is YYEEEE. The CDR3 length is 15 residues. Trimming removed 4 bases at V and 11 bases at J, with 24 bases between. Sequenced: T cells isolated from PBMCs. This sequence joins TRBV5-6 and TRBJ1-1; D possibly corresponds to TRBD1 (6 bases). The clonotype comes from a human donor in good health. The CDR3: CASSAPWGGARGAFF. CDR3 DNA sequence: TGTGCCAGCAGCGCCCCATGGGGGGGGGCGCGAGGGGCTTTCTTT.